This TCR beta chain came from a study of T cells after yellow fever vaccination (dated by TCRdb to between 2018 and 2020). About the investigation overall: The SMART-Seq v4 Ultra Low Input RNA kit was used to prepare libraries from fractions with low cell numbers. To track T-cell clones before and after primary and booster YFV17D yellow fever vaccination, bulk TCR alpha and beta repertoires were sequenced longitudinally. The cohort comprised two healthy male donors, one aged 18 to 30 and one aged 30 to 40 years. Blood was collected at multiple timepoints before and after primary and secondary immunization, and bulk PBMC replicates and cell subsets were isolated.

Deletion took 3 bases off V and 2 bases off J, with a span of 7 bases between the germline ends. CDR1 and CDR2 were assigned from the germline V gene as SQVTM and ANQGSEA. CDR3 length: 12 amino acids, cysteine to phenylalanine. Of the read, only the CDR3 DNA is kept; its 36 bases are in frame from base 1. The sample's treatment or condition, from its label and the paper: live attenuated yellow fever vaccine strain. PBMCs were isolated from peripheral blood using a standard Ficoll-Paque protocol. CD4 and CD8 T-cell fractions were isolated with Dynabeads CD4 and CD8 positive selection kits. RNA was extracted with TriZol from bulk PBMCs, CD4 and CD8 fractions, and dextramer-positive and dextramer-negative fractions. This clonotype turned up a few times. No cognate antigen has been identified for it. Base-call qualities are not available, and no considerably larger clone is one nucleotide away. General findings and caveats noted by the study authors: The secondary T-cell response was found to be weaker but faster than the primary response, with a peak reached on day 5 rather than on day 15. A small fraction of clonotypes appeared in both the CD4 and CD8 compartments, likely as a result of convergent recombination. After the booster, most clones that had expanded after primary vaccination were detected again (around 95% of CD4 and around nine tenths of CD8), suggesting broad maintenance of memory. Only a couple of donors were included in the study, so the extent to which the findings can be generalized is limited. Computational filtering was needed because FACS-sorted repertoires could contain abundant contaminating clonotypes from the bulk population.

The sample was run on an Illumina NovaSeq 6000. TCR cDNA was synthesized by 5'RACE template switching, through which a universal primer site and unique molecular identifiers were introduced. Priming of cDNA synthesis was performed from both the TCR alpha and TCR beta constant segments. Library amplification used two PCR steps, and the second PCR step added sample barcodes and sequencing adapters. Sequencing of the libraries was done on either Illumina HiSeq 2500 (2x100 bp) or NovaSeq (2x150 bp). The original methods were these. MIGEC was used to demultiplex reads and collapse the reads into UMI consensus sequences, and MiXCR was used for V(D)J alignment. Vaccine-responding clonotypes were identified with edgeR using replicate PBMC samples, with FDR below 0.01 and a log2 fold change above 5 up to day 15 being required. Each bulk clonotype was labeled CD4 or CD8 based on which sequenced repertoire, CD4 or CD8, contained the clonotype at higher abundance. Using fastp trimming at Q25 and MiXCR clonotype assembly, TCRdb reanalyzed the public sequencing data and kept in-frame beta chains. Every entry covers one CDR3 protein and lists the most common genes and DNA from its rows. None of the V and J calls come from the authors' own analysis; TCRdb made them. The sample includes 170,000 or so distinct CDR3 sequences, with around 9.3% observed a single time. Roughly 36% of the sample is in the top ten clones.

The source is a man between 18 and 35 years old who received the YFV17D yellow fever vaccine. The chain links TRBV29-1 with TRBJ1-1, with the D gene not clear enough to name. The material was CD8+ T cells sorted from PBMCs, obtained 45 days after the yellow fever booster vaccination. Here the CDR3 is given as CSVEADNTEAFF. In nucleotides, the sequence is TGCAGCGTTGAGGCCGACAACACTGAAGCTTTCTTT. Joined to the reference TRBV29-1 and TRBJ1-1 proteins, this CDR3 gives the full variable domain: SAVISQKPSRDICQRGTSLTIQCQVDSQVTMMFWYRQQPGQSLTLIATANQGSEATYESGFVIDKFPISRPNLTFSTLTVSNMSPEDSSIYLCSVEADNTEAFFGQGTRLTVV.